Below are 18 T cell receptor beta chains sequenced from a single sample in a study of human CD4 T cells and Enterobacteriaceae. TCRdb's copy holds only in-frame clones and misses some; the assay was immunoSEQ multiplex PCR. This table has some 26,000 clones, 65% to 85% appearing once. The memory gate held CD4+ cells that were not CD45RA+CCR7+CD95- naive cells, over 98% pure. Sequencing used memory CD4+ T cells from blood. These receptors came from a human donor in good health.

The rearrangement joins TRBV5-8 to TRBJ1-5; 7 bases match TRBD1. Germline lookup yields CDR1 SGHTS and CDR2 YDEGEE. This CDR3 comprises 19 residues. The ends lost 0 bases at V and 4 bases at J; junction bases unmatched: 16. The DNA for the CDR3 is TGTGCCAGCAGCTTGGGATCATTAATCTTACAGGGGCGGAATCAGCCCCAGCATTTT. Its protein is CASSLGSLILQGRNQPQHF.

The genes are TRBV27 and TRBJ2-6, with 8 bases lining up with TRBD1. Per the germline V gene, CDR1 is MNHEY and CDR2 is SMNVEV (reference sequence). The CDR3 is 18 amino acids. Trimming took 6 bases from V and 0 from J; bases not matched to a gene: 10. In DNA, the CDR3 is TGTGCCAGCAGAATCGGACAGGGAAGAAGCTCTGGGGCCAACGTCCTGACTTTC. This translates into CASRIGQGRSSGANVLTF.

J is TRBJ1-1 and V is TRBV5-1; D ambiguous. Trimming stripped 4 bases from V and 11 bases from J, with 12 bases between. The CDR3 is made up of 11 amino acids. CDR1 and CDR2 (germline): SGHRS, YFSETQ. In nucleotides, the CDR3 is TGCGCCAGCAGCGAGGGCCGAAGGGCTTTCTTT. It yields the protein CASSEGRRAFF.

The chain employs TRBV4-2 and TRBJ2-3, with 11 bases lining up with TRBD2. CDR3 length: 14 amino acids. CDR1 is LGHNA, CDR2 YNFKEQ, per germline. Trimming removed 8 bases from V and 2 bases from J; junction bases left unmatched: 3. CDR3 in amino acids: CASALAGDTDTQYF. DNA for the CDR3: TGTGCCAGCGCACTAGCGGGGGACACAGATACGCAGTATTTT.

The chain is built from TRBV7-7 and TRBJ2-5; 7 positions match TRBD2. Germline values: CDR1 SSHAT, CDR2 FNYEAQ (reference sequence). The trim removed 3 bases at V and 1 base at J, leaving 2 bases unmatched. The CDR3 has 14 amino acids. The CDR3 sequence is CASSFSGPQETQYF. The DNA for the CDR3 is TGTGCCAGCAGCTTTAGCGGGCCCCAAGAGACCCAGTACTTC.

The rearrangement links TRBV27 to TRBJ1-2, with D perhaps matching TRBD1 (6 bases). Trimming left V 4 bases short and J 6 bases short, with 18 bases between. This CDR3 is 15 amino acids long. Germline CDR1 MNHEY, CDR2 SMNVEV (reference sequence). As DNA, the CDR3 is TGTGCCAGCAGTTGGTTACAGGGAGGGATCAATGGCTACACCTTC. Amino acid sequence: CASSWLQGGINGYTF.

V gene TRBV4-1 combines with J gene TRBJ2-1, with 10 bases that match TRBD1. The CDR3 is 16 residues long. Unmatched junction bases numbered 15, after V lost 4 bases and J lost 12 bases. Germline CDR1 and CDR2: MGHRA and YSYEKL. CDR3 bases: TGCGCCAGCAGCCCCGGAGGATTGGACAGGGGGTTTTCGCAGTTCTTC. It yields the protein CASSPGGLDRGFSQFF.

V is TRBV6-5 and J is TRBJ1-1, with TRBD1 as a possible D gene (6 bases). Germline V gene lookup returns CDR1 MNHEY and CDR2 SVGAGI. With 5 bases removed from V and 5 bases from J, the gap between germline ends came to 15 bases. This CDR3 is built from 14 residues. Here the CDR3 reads CASSPGHSETEAFF. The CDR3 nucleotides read TGTGCCAGCAGTCCGGGACACTCCGAGACTGAAGCTTTCTTT.

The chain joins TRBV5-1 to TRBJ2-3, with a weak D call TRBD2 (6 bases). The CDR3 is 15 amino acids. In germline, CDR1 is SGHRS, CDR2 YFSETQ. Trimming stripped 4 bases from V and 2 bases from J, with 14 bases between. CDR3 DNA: TGCGCCAGCAGCGGGGACTTGCTGACCACAGATACGCAGTATTTT. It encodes CASSGDLLTTDTQYF.

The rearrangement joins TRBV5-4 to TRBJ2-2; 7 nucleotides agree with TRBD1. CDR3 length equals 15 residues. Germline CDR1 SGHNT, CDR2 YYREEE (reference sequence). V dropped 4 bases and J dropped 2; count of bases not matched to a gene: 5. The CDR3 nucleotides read TGTGCCAGCAGCCCGGGACAGCCTAACACCGGGGAGCTGTTTTTT. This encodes CASSPGQPNTGELFF.

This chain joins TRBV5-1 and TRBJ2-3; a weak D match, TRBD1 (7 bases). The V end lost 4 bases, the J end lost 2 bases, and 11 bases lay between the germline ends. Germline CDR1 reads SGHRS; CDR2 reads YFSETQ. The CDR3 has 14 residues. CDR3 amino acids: CASSPGGITDTQYF. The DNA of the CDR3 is TGCGCCAGCAGCCCAGGGGGGATCACAGATACGCAGTATTTT.

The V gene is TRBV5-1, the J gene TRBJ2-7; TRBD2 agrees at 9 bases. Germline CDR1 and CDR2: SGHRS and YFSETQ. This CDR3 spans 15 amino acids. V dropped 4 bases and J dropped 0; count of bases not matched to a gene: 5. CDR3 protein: CASSTRTSVSYEQYF. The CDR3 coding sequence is TGCGCCAGCAGCACCCGGACTAGCGTCTCCTACGAGCAGTACTTC.

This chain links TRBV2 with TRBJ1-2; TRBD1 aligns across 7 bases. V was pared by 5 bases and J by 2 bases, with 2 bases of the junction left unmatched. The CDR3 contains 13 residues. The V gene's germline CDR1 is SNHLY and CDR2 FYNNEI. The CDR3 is CASSSRGNYGYTF. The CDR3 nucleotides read TGTGCCAGCAGTAGCAGGGGGAACTATGGCTACACCTTC.

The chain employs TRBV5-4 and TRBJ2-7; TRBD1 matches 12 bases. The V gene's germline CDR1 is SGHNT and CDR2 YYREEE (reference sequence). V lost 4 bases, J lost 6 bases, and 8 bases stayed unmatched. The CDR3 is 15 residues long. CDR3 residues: CASSGGTGGGGEQYF. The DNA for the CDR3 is TGTGCCAGCAGCGGGGGGACAGGGGGCGGAGGCGAGCAGTACTTC.

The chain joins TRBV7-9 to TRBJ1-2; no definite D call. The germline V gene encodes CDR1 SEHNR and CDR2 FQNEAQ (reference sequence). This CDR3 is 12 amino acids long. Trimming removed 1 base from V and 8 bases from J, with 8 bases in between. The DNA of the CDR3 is TGTGCCAGCAGCTTAGAGGCAGGAGGCTACACCTTC. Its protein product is CASSLEAGGYTF.

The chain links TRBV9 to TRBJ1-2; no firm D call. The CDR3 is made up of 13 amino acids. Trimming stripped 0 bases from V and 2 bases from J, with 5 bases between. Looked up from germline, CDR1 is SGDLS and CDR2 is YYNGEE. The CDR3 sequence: CASSVVENYGYTF. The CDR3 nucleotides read TGTGCCAGCAGCGTAGTAGAGAACTATGGCTACACCTTC.

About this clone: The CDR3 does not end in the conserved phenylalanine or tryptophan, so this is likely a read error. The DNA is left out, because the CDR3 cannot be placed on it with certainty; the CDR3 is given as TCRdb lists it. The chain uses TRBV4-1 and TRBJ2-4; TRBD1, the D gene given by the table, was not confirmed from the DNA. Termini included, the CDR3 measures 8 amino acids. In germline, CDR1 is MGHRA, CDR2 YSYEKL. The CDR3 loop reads CASSQGGQ.

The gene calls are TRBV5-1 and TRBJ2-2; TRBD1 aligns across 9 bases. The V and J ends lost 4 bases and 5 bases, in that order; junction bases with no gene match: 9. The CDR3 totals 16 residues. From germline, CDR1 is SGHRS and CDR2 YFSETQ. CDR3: CASSPTSDRGTGELFF. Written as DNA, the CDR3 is TGCGCCAGCAGCCCTACCTCGGACAGGGGAACCGGGGAGCTGTTTTTT.